This T cell receptor (beta chain) was sequenced for a study of blood T cell repertoires in COVID-19. Study information: The origin of the acute and convalescent COVID-19 samples was the United States, Italy and Spain. The cDNA or gDNA used as material had been derived from T cells, B-cell-depleted T cells, or PBMCs.

Germline CDR1 reads MNHEY; CDR2 reads SMNVEV (reference sequence). Trimming took 4 bases from V and 5 from J, leaving 11 bases between them. This CDR3 spans 14 amino acids. In the original analysis: The authors estimated nucleated cell counts from reference gene primer amplification. This table comes from immunoSEQ multiplex PCR, and its TCRdb copy is limited to in-frame clones, with some not included. The V and J calls and clone size are taken from that table; D and trimming were inferred from the DNA. Of 40,000 to 50,000 clones in the sample, about 86% are singletons; the top ten hold 5% to 6%. The chain uses TRBV27 and TRBJ1-4, with D perhaps TRBD1 (6 bases). This sequence was found in a man aged 40-49 years with active COVID-19. Material: peripheral blood. DNA for the CDR3: TGTGCCAGCAGTTCACAGGGTTGGAATGAAAAACTGTTTTTT. This translates into CASSSQGWNEKLFF.